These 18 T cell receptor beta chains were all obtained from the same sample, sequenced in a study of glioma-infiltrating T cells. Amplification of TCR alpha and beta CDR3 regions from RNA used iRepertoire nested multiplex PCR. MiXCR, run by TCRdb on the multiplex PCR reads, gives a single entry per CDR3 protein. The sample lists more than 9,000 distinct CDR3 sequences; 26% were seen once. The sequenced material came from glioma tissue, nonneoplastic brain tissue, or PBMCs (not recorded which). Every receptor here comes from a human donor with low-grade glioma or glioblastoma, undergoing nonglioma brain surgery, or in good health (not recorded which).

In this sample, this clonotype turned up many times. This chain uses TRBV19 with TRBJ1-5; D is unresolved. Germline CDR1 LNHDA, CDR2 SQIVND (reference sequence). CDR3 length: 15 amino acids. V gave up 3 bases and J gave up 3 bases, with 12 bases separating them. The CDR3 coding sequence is TGTGCCAGTAGTATCTCGGGCCGTTACAATCAGCCCCAGCATTTT. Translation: CASSISGRYNQPQHF.

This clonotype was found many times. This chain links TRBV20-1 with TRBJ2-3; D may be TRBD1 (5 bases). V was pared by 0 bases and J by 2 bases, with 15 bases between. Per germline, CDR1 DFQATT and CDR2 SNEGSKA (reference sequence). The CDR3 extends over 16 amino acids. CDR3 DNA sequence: TGCAGTGCTAGAGATCTAGTAGGGGCTTACACAGATACGCAGTATTTT. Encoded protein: CSARDLVGAYTDTQYF.

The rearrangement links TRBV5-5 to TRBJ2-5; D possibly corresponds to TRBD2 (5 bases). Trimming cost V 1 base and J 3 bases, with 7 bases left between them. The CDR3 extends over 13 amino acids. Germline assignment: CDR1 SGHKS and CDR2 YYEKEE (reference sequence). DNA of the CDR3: TGTGCCAGCAGCTTGACTAGGGAAGAGACCCAGTACTTC. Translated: CASSLTREETQYF.

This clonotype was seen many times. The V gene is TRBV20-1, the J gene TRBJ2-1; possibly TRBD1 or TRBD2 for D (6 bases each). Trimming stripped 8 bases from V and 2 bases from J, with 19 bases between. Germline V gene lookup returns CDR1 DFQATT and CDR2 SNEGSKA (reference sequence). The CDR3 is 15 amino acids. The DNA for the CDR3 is TGCAGTCCACAGAAGAGGGGGGCTCCCTACAATGAGCAGTTCTTC. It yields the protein CSPQKRGAPYNEQFF.

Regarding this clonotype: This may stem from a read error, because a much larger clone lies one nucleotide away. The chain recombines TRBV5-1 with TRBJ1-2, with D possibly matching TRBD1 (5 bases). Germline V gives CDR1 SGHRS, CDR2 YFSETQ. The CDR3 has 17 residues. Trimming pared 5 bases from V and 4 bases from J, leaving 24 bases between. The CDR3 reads CASRLDSYRSITYGYTF. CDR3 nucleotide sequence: TGCGCCAGCAGACTAGACAGTTACAGGTCAATAACCTATGGCTACACCTTC. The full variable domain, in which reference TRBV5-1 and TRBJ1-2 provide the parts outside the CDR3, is KAGVTQTPRYLIKTRGQQVTLSCSPISGHRSVSWYQQTPGQGLQFLFEYFSETQRNKGNFPGRFSGRQFSNSRSEMNVSTLELGDSALYLCASRLDSYRSITYGYTFGSGTRLTVV.

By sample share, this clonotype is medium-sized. CDR3 sequence reads: CASSSRQGSSYNSPLHF. CDR3 nucleotides: TGTGCCAGCAGTTCCCGACAGGGTAGCTCCTATAATTCACCCCTCCACTTT. The V and J genes are TRBV27 and TRBJ1-6; 7 bases are a match to TRBD1. The V gene end was trimmed by 4 bases and the J gene end by 0 bases; junction bases not matched to a gene: 6. The CDR3 has 17 residues. Germline assignment: CDR1 MNHEY and CDR2 SMNVEV (reference sequence).

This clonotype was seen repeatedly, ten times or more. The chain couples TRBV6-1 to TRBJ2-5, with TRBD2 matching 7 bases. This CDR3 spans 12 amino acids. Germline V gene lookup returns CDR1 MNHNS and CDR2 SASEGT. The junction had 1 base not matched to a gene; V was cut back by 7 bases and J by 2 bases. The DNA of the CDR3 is TGTGCCAGCACTAGCGGACAAGAGACCCAGTACTTC. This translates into CASTSGQETQYF.

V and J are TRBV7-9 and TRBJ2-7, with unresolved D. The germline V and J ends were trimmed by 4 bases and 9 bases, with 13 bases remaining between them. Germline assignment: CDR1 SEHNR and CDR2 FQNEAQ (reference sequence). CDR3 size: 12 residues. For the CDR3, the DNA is TGTGCCAGCAGCTCCCAGCCTCCCGGGCAGTACTTC. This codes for CASSSQPPGQYF.

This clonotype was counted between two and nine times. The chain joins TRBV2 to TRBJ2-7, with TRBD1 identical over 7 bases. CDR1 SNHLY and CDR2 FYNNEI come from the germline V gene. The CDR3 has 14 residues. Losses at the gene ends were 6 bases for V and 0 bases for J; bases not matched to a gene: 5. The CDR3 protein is CASRVDRSSYEQYF. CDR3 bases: TGTGCCAGCAGGGTGGACAGGAGCTCCTACGAGCAGTACTTC.

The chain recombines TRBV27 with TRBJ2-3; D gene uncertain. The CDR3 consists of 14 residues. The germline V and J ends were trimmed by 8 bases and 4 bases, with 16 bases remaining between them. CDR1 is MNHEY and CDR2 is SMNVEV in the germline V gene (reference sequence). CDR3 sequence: CASGKLGFPDTQYF. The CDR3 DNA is TGTGCCAGCGGGAAGCTGGGATTCCCAGATACGCAGTATTTT.

CDR3 protein: CASRPGLEEISDTQYF. CDR3 coding DNA: TGTGCCAGCAGACCGGGACTAGAGGAAATATCGGATACGCAGTATTTT. The V call is TRBV2, the J call TRBJ2-3, with 8 nucleotides matching TRBD2. In germline, CDR1 is SNHLY, CDR2 FYNNEI. The length of the CDR3 is 16 residues. Trimming cost V 6 bases and J 6 bases; bases outside gene matches: 14.

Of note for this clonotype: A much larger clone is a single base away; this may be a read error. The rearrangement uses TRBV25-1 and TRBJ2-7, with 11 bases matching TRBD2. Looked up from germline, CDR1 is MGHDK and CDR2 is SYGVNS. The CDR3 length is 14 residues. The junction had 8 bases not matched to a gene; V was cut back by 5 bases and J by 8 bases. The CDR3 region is CASSMGLAEYQQYF. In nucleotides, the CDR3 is TGTGCCAGCAGTATGGGACTAGCGGAATACCAGCAGTACTTC.

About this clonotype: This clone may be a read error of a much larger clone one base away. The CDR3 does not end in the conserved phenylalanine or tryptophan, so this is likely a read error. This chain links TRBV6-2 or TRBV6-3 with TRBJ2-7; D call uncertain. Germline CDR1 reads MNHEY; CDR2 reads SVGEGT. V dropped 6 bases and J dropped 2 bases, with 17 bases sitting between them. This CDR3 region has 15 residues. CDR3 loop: CASSLRRQVTYEQYS. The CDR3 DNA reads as TGTGCCAGCAGCCTTCGGCGGCAGGTTACCTACGAGCAGTACTCC.

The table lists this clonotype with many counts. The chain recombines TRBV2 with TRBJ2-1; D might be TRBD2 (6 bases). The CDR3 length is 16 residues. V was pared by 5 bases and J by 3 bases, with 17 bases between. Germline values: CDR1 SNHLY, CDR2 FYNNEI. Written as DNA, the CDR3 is TGTGCCAGCAGTTATTGGGGGTCGGGGGTCTACAATGAGCAGTTCTTC. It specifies CASSYWGSGVYNEQFF.

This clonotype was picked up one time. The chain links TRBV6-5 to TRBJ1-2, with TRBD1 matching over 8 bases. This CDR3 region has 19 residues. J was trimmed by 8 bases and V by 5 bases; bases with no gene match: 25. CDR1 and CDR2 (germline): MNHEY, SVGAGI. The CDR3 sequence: CASSEYSSTGVFRDGGYTF. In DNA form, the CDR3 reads TGTGCCAGCAGTGAATATAGCTCGACAGGGGTATTTCGAGATGGGGGCTACACCTTC.

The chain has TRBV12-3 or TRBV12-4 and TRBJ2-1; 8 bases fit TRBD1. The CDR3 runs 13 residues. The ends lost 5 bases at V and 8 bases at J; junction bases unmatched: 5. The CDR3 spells CASSRDRGDEQFF. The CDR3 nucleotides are TGTGCCAGCAGTCGCGACAGGGGCGATGAGCAGTTCTTC.

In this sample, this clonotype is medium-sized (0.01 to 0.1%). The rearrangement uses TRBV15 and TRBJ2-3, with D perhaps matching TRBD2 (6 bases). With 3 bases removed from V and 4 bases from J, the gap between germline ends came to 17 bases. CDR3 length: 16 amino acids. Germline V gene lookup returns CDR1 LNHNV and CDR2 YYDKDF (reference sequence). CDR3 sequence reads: CATSSPDGSLADTQYF. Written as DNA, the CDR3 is TGTGCCACCAGCAGCCCCGACGGGAGTCTCGCAGATACGCAGTATTTT. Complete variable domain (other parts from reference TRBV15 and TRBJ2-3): DAMVIQNPRYQVTQFGKPVTLSCSQTLNHNVMYWYQQKSSQAPKLLFHYYDKDFNNEADTPDNFQSRRPNTSFCFLDIRSPGLGDTAMYLCATSSPDGSLADTQYFGPGTRLTVL.

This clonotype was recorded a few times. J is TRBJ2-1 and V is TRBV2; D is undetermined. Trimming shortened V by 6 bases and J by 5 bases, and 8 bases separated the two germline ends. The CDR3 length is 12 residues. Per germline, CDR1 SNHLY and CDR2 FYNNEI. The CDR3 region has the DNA TGTGCCAGCAGCTTCGCAGACAATGAGCAGTTCTTC. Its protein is CASSFADNEQFF.